This TCR beta chain was observed in a study of blood T cell repertoires in COVID-19. Study-level background: Samples representing acute and convalescent COVID-19 were sourced from the United States, Italy and Spain. In each case, the material was cDNA or gDNA derived from T cells, B-cell-depleted T cells, or PBMCs.

As originally analysed: Quantification of nucleated cells was approximated via reference gene primer amplification. The repertoire was sequenced with immunoSEQ multiplex PCR; TCRdb's copy has only in-frame clones and lacks some. D and trimming were read from the DNA, whereas the V and J calls and clone size are those reported in that table. The sample has under 300,000 clones, around 84% seen once. A few counts support this clone. The sequencing input was peripheral blood. The sequence derives from a young woman with acute or convalescent COVID-19.

This CDR3 is CASSLDKDRGIYTEAFF. The CDR3 region has the DNA TGTGCCAGCAGCTTAGATAAGGACAGGGGAATTTACACTGAAGCTTTCTTT. This rearrangement joins TRBV7-2 to TRBJ1-1; 9 bases line up with TRBD1. The V gene's germline CDR1 is SGHTA and CDR2 FQGNSA. The CDR3 spans 17 residues. V lost 1 base, J lost 3 bases, and 9 bases stayed unmatched.